This T cell receptor beta chain was found in a study of CD8+ T cells in alopecia areata. The sample holds one count of this clone. What it binds is not known. Additional DNA sequences in this sample encode the identical CDR3. In each case, RNA was isolated and then reverse transcribed into cDNA as the sequencing template. Sequenced by immunoSEQ multiplex PCR; TCRdb stores in-frame clones only, minus some. The table lists 150,000 to 190,000 clones, 50% to 65% of them singletons. General observations from the study: Elevated clonality characterized lesional scalp relative to normal scalp, particularly in alopecia totalis/universalis.

The receptor comes from a human donor with alopecia areata. The sequencing used CD8+ T cells sorted from blood, collected at week 0.

The CDR3 protein is CASSPGRGSYEQYF. The DNA of the CDR3 is TGTGCCAGCAGCCCGGGCCGAGGTTCCTACGAGCAGTACTTC. V and J are TRBV5-6 and TRBJ2-7, with D unresolved. Germline loops: CDR1 SGHDT, CDR2 YYEEEE. The CDR3 covers 14 residues. V was shortened by 4 bases and J by 1 base, with 12 bases between the two germline ends.